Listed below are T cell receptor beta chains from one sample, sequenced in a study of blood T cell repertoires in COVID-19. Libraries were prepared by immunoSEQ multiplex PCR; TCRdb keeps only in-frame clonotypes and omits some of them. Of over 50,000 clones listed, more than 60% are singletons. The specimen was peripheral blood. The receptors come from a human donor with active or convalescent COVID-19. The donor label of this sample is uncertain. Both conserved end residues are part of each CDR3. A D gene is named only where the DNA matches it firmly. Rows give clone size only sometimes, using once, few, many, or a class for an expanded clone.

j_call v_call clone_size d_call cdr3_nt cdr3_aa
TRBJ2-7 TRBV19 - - TGTGCCAGTAGTATCTCAGGTGTGGAGCAGTACTTC CASSISGVEQYF
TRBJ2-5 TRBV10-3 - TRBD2 TGTGCCATCAGCCTAAGCGGGAGGGGATCTAAAGAGACCCAGTACTTC CAISLSGRGSKETQYF
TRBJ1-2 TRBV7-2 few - TGTGCCAGCAGCTTAAAGGGGTTCTATGGCTACACCTTC CASSLKGFYGYTF
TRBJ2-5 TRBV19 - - TGTGCCAGTAGTGTCGGGACAAATCAAGAGACCCAGTACTTC CASSVGTNQETQYF
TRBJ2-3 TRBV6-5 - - TGTGCCAGCGTCGCGATTAGTACGCAGTATTTT CASVAISTQYF
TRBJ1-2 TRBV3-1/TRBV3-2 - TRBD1 TGTGCCAGCAGCCCCCCGGGACAGGATAACTATGGCTACACCTTC CASSPPGQDNYGYTF
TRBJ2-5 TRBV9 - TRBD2 TGTGCCAGCAGCTCTCGGAATAGCGGGAGGGAGACCCAGTACTTC CASSSRNSGRETQYF
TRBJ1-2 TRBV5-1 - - TGCGCCAGCAGTCGCCCCGGGGGAACTAACTATGGCTACACCTTC CASSRPGGTNYGYTF
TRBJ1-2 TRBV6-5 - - TGTGCCAGCAGTTACCAGGACCAGGGAATCGATGGCTACACCTTC CASSYQDQGIDGYTF
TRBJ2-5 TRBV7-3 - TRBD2 TGTGCCAGCAGCCGCGACAGCCAGCCGGGGGGGACCCAGTACTTC CASSRDSQPGGTQYF
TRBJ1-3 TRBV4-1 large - TGCGCCAGCAGCCGGGGAGGCGCGACCTCTGGAAACACCATATATTTT CASSRGGATSGNTIYF
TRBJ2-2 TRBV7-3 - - TGTGCCAGCAGCTTAGGCGGGAACACCGGGGAGCTGTTTTTT CASSLGGNTGELFF
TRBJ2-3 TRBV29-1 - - TGCAGCGTTGCACAGGCCACAGATACGCAGTATTTT CSVAQATDTQYF
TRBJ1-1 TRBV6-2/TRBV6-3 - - TGTGCCAGCAGTTACGTCCAGAACACTGAAGCTTTCTTT CASSYVQNTEAFF
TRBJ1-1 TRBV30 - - TGTGCCTGGAAAAACAGCCGAACCTATGAAGCTTTCTTT CAWKNSRTYEAFF
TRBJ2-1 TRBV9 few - TGTGCCAGCAGCCCAGACGGTGCGGGGTACAATGAGCAGTTCTTC CASSPDGAGYNEQFF
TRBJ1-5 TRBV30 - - TGTGCCTGGAGCCACACCGGGAGGGCCCAGCCCCAGCATTTT CAWSHTGRAQPQHF
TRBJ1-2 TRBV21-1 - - TGTGCCAGCAGCAACCGCCTGACAGTTGATAACTATGGCTACACCTTC CASSNRLTVDNYGYTF
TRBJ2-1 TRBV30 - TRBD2 TGTGCCTGGACCTCAGGACTAGCGCTGGTGCAGTTCTTC CAWTSGLALVQFF
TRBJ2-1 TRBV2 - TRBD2 TGTGCCAGCCCAAGCGGGAGTAACTACAATGAGCAGTTCTTC CASPSGSNYNEQFF
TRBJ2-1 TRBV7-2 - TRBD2 TGTGCCAGCGCCAGGGGCGGCGGGAGGACTTACAATGAGCAGTTCTTC CASARGGGRTYNEQFF
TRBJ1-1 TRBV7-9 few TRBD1 TGTGCCAGCAGCCCTGGACAGGGGGGAAACACTGAAGCTTTCTTT CASSPGQGGNTEAFF
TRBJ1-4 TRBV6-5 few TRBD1 TGTGCCAGCGAAAGGAGACAGGGCCATGAAAAACTGTTTTTT CASERRQGHEKLFF